A single sample is the source of the 2 T cell receptor beta chains below, sequenced in a study of molecular identifiers for immune sequencing clone quantification. TCRdb redid the calling of the PCR reads with MiXCR, one entry per CDR3 protein. The sample yields approximately 500,000 distinct CDR3 sequences, roughly a fifth seen once. Specimen: naive CD8+ T cells from blood, with Jurkat cell RNA spiked in. Subset here: FACS-sorted CD8+CD4-CCR7+CD45RA+ naive T cells. These TCRs come from a human donor in good health. Some libraries in this study had Jurkat cell RNA spiked in.

In this sample, this clonotype turned up a few times. This rearrangement joins TRBV7-9 to TRBJ2-7, with D perhaps matching TRBD1 (6 bases). Trimming pared 5 bases from V and 6 bases from J, leaving 14 bases between. The CDR3 loop spans 13 amino acids. From germline, CDR1 is SEHNR and CDR2 FQNEAQ (reference sequence). CDR3 DNA sequence: TGTGCCAGCAGCCCCCCTACAGGGTTCGAGCAGTACTTC. It encodes CASSPPTGFEQYF.

Worth noting for this clonotype: One end of the junction varies from germline; a read error may be responsible. The chain combines TRBV12-3 or TRBV12-4 with TRBJ2-7; 8 nucleotides align to TRBD2. This CDR3 contains 13 residues. The CDR3 region is CVSSGGLAYEQYF. The CDR3 coding sequence is TGTGTCAGCAGTGGGGGACTAGCCTACGAGCAGTACTTC.